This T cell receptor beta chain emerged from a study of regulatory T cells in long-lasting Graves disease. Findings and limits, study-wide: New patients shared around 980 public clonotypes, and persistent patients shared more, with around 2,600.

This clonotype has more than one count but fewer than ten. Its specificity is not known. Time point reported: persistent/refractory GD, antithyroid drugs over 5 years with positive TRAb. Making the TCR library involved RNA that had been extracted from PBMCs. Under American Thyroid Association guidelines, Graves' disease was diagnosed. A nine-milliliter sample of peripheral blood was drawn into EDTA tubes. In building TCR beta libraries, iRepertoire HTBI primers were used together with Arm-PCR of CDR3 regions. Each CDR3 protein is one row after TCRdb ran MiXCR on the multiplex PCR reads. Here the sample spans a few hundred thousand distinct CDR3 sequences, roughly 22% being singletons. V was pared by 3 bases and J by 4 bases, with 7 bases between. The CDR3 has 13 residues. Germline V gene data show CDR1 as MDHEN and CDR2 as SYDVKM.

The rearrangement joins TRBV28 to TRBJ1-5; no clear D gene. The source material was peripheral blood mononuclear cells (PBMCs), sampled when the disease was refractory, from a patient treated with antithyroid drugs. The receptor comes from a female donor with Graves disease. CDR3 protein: CASSFPENQPQHF. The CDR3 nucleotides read TGTGCCAGCAGTTTCCCAGAAAATCAGCCCCAGCATTTT. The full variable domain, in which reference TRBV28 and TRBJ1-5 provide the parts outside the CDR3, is DVKVTQSSRYLVKRTGEKVFLECVQDMDHENMFWYRQDPGLGLRLIYFSYDVKMKEKGDIPEGYSVSREKKERFSLILESASTNQTSMYLCASSFPENQPQHFGDGTRLSIL.